Sequencing of this T cell receptor beta chain was carried out in a study of OX40 agonist ivuxolimab in advanced cancers. CDR3 length equals 18 residues. The germline CDR1 and CDR2 sequences are SGHTA and FQGNSA. Trimming took off 2 bases at V and 5 bases at J, with 22 bases between the two ends. This clone was observed a single time. Assay: immunoSEQ multiplex PCR; the TCRdb copy retains only in-frame clones and omits some. The sample holds approximately 80,000 clones, roughly 89% seen once. This rearrangement joins TRBV7-2 to TRBJ2-1, with D perhaps TRBD2 (5 bases). The receptor was isolated from an adult with an advanced solid tumor such as melanoma, head and neck, liver or kidney cancer. The input for sequencing was CD4+ or CD8+ T cells sorted from blood, taken in a trial of the OX40 agonist ivuxolimab. CDR3 amino acids: CASSLSLSEAAPDNEQFF. CDR3 sequence (DNA): TGTGCCAGCAGCTTAAGTCTTAGCGAGGCTGCTCCCGACAATGAGCAGTTCTTC.